This TCR beta chain was recovered during a study of control samples from healthy donors and cancer patients. The method was immunoSEQ multiplex PCR; TCRdb's version includes in-frame clones alone and lacks a portion of them. The data contain about 160,000 clones, roughly 94% of them singletons. V lost 5 bases, J lost 1 base, and 8 bases lay in between. The CDR3 spans 13 residues. CDR1 is LNHDA and CDR2 is SQIVND in the germline V gene (reference sequence). The TCR originated in a man in his fifties or sixties with colorectal cancer. The gene calls are TRBV19 and TRBJ1-1; D ambiguous. Input material: PBMCs. CDR3 nucleotides: TGTGCCAGTAGTGCGAGGGAGAACACTGAAGCTTTCTTT. It translates to CASSARENTEAFF.